This T cell receptor (beta chain) was sequenced for a study of T cell changes during pregnancy in multiple sclerosis. On this clone itself: Other DNA sequences in the sample encode the same CDR3.

Profiled with immunoSEQ multiplex PCR; TCRdb holds only in-frame clones, not every one. This table has around 68,000 clones, over 75% appearing once. Germline lookup yields CDR1 SNHLY and CDR2 FYNNEI. With V trimmed by 6 bases and J by 3 bases, 5 bases remained unmatched. This CDR3 is built from 14 residues. The chain links TRBV2 to TRBJ1-5; 7 bases map to TRBD1. Source: peripheral blood, taken in the third trimester of pregnancy. The sequence derives from a female donor with multiple sclerosis, enrolled in a pregnancy study. This chain's CDR3 is CASRGDSSNQPQHF. For the CDR3, the DNA is TGTGCCAGCAGGGGGGACAGTTCCAATCAGCCCCAGCATTTT.